Following are 30 T cell receptor beta chains from one sample sequenced in a study of Ad26.COV2.S vaccination and SARS-CoV-2 variants. The treatment here: some 20 received Ad26.COV2.S at low or high dose, single or two shots; about 5 received placebo; per-sample allocation not given. At day 63 after the first vaccine or placebo injection, samples were drawn. TCRdb's table, derived via immunoSEQ multiplex PCR, lists solely in-frame clones and lacks some. The sample lists some 340,000 clones, around 83% occurring once. This specimen was peripheral blood, taken in a trial of Ad26.COV2.S vaccine versus placebo. The receptors originated from a person between 18 and 65 years old who received the Ad26.COV2.S COVID-19 vaccine or a placebo.

This clone appeared a few times. The V call is TRBV7-2, the J call TRBJ2-7; 8 positions match TRBD1. Germline CDR1 reads SGHTA; CDR2 reads FQGNSA. V gave up 5 bases and J gave up 3 bases; unmatched junction bases: 9. The length of the CDR3 is 15 residues. In DNA, the CDR3 is TGTGCCAGCAGCCGGGACAGGAGTCTCTTCTACGAGCAGTACTTC. Protein: CASSRDRSLFYEQYF.

V usage is TRBV5-1 and J usage is TRBJ1-1; 8 bases fit TRBD1. The germline V gene encodes CDR1 SGHRS and CDR2 YFSETQ. The CDR3 runs 13 residues. V trimming: 0 bases; J trimming: 10 bases; junction bases outside the gene matches: 5. This CDR3 reads CASSLGQDRAAFF. CDR3 coding DNA: TGCGCCAGCAGCTTGGGACAGGACAGGGCAGCTTTCTTT.

This clone was observed a handful of times. The J gene is TRBJ2-7, the V gene TRBV10-3; weak D call: TRBD1 (6 bases). Germline V gene lookup returns CDR1 ENHRY and CDR2 SYGVKD. Trimming cost V 0 bases and J 3 bases, with 21 bases left between them. The CDR3 has 18 amino acids. CDR3 bases: TGTGCCATCAGTGAGTCTCTGTTTGGGGGCGAAACACGCTACGAGCAGTACTTC. As protein: CAISESLFGGETRYEQYF.

This chain links TRBV3-1 (or the pseudogene TRBV3-2) with TRBJ2-1; 12 bases fit TRBD1. The CDR3 is made up of 15 amino acids. Germline values: CDR1 LGHDT, CDR2 YNNKEL (reference sequence). J gave up 7 bases and V 4 bases, and 5 bases lay outside the gene matches. The CDR3 spells CASSPGQGARNEQFF. The CDR3 nucleotides read TGTGCCAGCAGCCCGGGACAGGGGGCGCGTAATGAGCAGTTCTTC.

This clone was detected only a few times. The chain recombines TRBV10-3 with TRBJ1-1, with D maybe TRBD1 (5 bases). Germline CDR1 and CDR2: ENHRY and SYGVKD. Trimming shortened V by 5 bases and J by 3 bases, and 10 bases separated the two germline ends. The CDR3 spans 13 residues. The CDR3 coding sequence is TGTGCCATCAGTTTTCAGGGAGACACTGAAGCTTTCTTT. Translation: CAISFQGDTEAFF.

This chain uses TRBV7-9 with TRBJ2-5; possibly TRBD1 for D (5 bases). The V end lost 0 bases, the J end lost 4 bases, and 6 bases lay between the germline ends. The germline CDR1 and CDR2 sequences are SEHNR and FQNEAQ (reference sequence). The length of the CDR3 is 13 residues. The chain's CDR3 is CASSLAGVETQYF. The CDR3 coding sequence is TGTGCCAGCAGCTTAGCAGGGGTAGAGACCCAGTACTTC.

The rearrangement uses TRBV7-9 and TRBJ1-1; D is uncertain. In germline, CDR1 is SEHNR, CDR2 FQNEAQ (reference sequence). V lost 3 bases and J lost 0, with 8 bases in between. The CDR3 totals 14 residues. The CDR3 region is CASSLQSMNTEAFF. Written as DNA, the CDR3 is TGTGCCAGCAGCTTGCAGAGCATGAACACTGAAGCTTTCTTT.

The chain joins TRBV2 to TRBJ1-5, with D unresolved. V was trimmed by 2 bases and J by 6 bases, leaving 14 bases between them. The CDR3 extends over 15 amino acids. Per the germline V gene, CDR1 is SNHLY and CDR2 is FYNNEI. The DNA for the CDR3 is TGTGCCAGCAGTGAATCCCGAAGGTCCGGTCAGCCCCAGCATTTT. As protein: CASSESRRSGQPQHF.

The rearrangement joins TRBV11-2 to TRBJ1-1, with D possibly matching TRBD1 (5 bases). The germline gives CDR1 SGHAT, CDR2 FQNNGV. CDR3 length: 14 amino acids. V was cut by 1 base and J by 1 base, with 7 bases left in between. CDR3 in amino acids: CASSLGQTNTEAFF. The CDR3 DNA reads as TGTGCCAGCAGCTTAGGACAGACGAACACTGAAGCTTTCTTT.

This clone was seen just once. The V gene is TRBV19, the J gene TRBJ1-2, with 7 bases identical to TRBD1. CDR1 is LNHDA, CDR2 SQIVND, per germline (reference sequence). This CDR3 has 14 amino acids. The V gene end was trimmed by 5 bases and the J gene end by 4 bases; junction bases not matched to a gene: 7. CDR3 DNA sequence: TGTGCCAGTAGTTCGACAGGGTTAACCTATGGCTACACCTTC. Protein product: CASSSTGLTYGYTF.

The rearrangement joins TRBV29-1 to TRBJ1-2; D gene ambiguous. The CDR3 runs 13 residues. The germline V and J ends were trimmed by 1 base and 4 bases, with 10 bases remaining between them. The germline V gene has CDR1 SQVTM and CDR2 ANQGSEA. The DNA for the CDR3 is TGCAGCGTTGAAGTGAGGCAGCGCTATGGCTACACCTTC. Translated: CSVEVRQRYGYTF.

The chain carries TRBV11-2 and TRBJ2-5; the D call may be TRBD1 or TRBD2 (5 bases each). Between the trimmed V and J ends, which lost 6 bases and 9 bases, there was a span of 17 bases. Germline values: CDR1 SGHAT, CDR2 FQNNGV. The CDR3 has 13 residues. The CDR3 loop reads CASSLNGGRAQYF. In DNA, the CDR3 is TGTGCCAGCAGTTTGAATGGGGGAAGGGCCCAGTACTTC.

The chain recombines TRBV5-6 with TRBJ1-5, with D tentatively TRBD1 (5 bases). Germline loops: CDR1 SGHDT, CDR2 YYEEEE. The CDR3 loop spans 17 amino acids. Trimming cost V 4 bases and J 0 bases, with 17 bases left between them. CDR3: CASSLQLSGDSNQPQHF. CDR3 bases: TGTGCCAGCAGCCTACAGCTTTCGGGGGATAGCAATCAGCCCCAGCATTTT.

The chain carries TRBV7-2 and TRBJ1-2; no definite D call. Germline-derived CDR1 and CDR2 are SGHTA and FQGNSA. The CDR3 is 16 amino acids. V dropped 4 bases and J dropped 8 bases, with 23 bases sitting between them. CDR3 in DNA: TGTGCCAGCAGCTCCGGTTTCGGTCCATGGGGTGAGGGCTACACCTTC. Protein product: CASSSGFGPWGEGYTF.

This sequence joins TRBV30 and TRBJ1-1; 7 nucleotides match TRBD1. The CDR3 has 15 residues. With V trimmed by 0 bases and J by 5 bases, 9 bases remained unmatched. Germline loops: CDR1 GTSNPN, CDR2 SVGIG (reference sequence). The CDR3 DNA sequence: TGTGCCTGGAGTGTTAGCATGGGGGGACAGACTGAAGCTTTCTTT. This sequence encodes CAWSVSMGGQTEAFF.

V gene TRBV6-5 combines with J gene TRBJ1-2; D remains unclear. The CDR3 extends over 13 amino acids. Germline CDR1 and CDR2: MNHEY and SVGAGI. The V gene lost 2 bases and the J gene lost 6 bases, with 10 bases spanning the gap. As DNA, the CDR3 is TGTGCCAGCAGTTACCCGGACTGGCATGGCTACACCTTC. This translates into CASSYPDWHGYTF.

V usage is TRBV19 and J usage is TRBJ1-2, with 10 bases that match TRBD1. The J segment lost 3 bases and the V segment lost 3 bases, leaving 4 bases of the junction unmatched. Germline lookup yields CDR1 LNHDA and CDR2 SQIVND (reference sequence). CDR3 size: 15 residues. CDR3 loop: CASSIGGTGDYGYTF. As DNA, the CDR3 is TGTGCCAGTAGTATTGGCGGGACAGGGGACTATGGCTACACCTTC.

The V and J genes are TRBV7-9 and TRBJ1-1; maybe TRBD1 (5 bases). V lost 2 bases, J lost 6 bases, and 7 bases lay in between. In germline, CDR1 is SEHNR, CDR2 FQNEAQ (reference sequence). This CDR3 comprises 12 residues. CDR3 sequence: CASSLSGAEAFF. The CDR3 nucleotides read TGTGCCAGCAGCTTATCGGGGGCTGAAGCTTTCTTT.

As DNA, the CDR3 is TGCGCCAGCAGCTCCACACGGGCGGGAAACACCATATATTTT. Translating gives CASSSTRAGNTIYF. The J gene is TRBJ1-3, the V gene TRBV5-1; the D is unclear. Germline V gene lookup returns CDR1 SGHRS and CDR2 YFSETQ. The CDR3 consists of 14 residues. Trimming shortened V by 3 bases and J by 4 bases, and 11 bases separated the two germline ends.

The chain carries TRBV11-2 and TRBJ2-7, with unresolved D. Trimming removed 8 bases from V and 0 bases from J, with 8 bases in between. This CDR3 spans 12 amino acids. Germline loops: CDR1 SGHAT, CDR2 FQNNGV. CDR3 DNA: TGTGCCAGCTCCCAAGACTCCTACGAGCAGTACTTC. Translation gives CASSQDSYEQYF.

The chain is built from TRBV5-6 and TRBJ1-1; D remains ambiguous. CDR3 length: 13 amino acids. CDR1 and CDR2 from the germline V gene are SGHDT and YYEEEE. The ends were cut back, 1 base at V and 1 base at J, with 5 bases in the middle. The CDR3 DNA reads TGTGCCAGCAGCTTGAGGCAGAACACTGAAGCTTTCTTT. As protein: CASSLRQNTEAFF.

The chain has TRBV7-9 and TRBJ1-1; D is ambiguous. The CDR3 covers 14 residues. Germline loops: CDR1 SEHNR, CDR2 FQNEAQ (reference sequence). V lost 2 bases to trimming and J lost 4 bases, with 11 bases between them. Here the CDR3 DNA reads TGTGCCAGCAGCTTACACGGGATCCCCACTGAAGCTTTCTTT. This translates into CASSLHGIPTEAFF. The variable domain in full, completed from reference TRBV7-9 and TRBJ1-1, reads DTGVSQNPRHKITKRGQNVTFRCDPISEHNRLYWYRQTLGQGPEFLTYFQNEAQLEKSRLLSDRFSAERPKGSFSTLEIQRTEQGDSAMYLCASSLHGIPTEAFFGQGTRLTVV.

The count of this clone is one. J is TRBJ1-2 and V is TRBV7-2; maybe TRBD1 (5 bases). V was shortened by 5 bases and J by 0 bases, with 19 bases between the two germline ends. The length of the CDR3 is 17 residues. Germline V gene lookup returns CDR1 SGHTA and CDR2 FQGNSA. This chain's CDR3 is CASSPRDGLIANYGYTF. For the CDR3, the DNA is TGTGCCAGCAGCCCCCGGGACGGACTAATAGCTAACTATGGCTACACCTTC.

The chain links TRBV19 to TRBJ1-1, with a weak D call TRBD1 (5 bases). Per the germline V gene, CDR1 is LNHDA and CDR2 is SQIVND (reference sequence). V lost 1 base, J lost 4 bases, and 16 bases lay in between. There are 16 residues in the CDR3. CDR3 in DNA: TGTGCCAGTAGTATAGGACAAACCCGTGGGGGCACTGAAGCTTTCTTT. Its protein is CASSIGQTRGGTEAFF.

The rearrangement joins TRBV6-2 or TRBV6-3 to TRBJ1-5, with 7 nucleotides matching TRBD1. Losses at the gene ends were 0 bases for V and 4 bases for J; bases not matched to a gene: 0. Germline V gives CDR1 MNHEY, CDR2 SVGEGT. The CDR3 is 14 residues long. The CDR3 bases are TGTGCCAGCAGTTACTCGGGACAGAATCAGCCCCAGCATTTT. It encodes CASSYSGQNQPQHF.

This clone has more than one count but fewer than ten. The chain joins TRBV7-2 to TRBJ2-7; D is possibly TRBD2 (6 bases). V was cut by 5 bases and J by 6 bases, with 14 bases left in between. Germline assignment: CDR1 SGHTA and CDR2 FQGNSA. This CDR3 has 13 amino acids. DNA of the CDR3: TGTGCCAGCAGCCTCGAGACTAGAACCGAGCAGTACTTC. Translating gives CASSLETRTEQYF.

The V gene is TRBV5-6, the J gene TRBJ2-2; no firm D call. V was clipped by 1 base and J by 0 bases, with 10 bases between them. Germline assignment: CDR1 SGHDT and CDR2 YYEEEE. The CDR3 is made up of 16 amino acids. Here the CDR3 DNA reads TGTGCCAGCAGCTTGACGCCGACCACGAACACCGGGGAGCTGTTTTTT. Encoded protein: CASSLTPTTNTGELFF. Based on the CDR3 plus reference TRBV5-6 and TRBJ2-2, the full variable domain is DAGVTQSPTHLIKTRGQQVTLRCSPKSGHDTVSWYQQALGQGPQFIFQYYEEEERQRGNFPDRFSGHQFPNYSSELNVNALLLGDSALYLCASSLTPTTNTGELFFGEGSRLTVL.

This rearrangement joins TRBV7-9 to TRBJ2-1, with TRBD2 as a possible D gene (6 bases). Per the germline V gene, CDR1 is SEHNR and CDR2 is FQNEAQ (reference sequence). V shed 5 bases and J shed 2 bases, with 13 bases lying between them. The CDR3 runs 15 residues. The CDR3 nucleotides are TGTGCCAGCAGCCCGGACGGGGGACCCTACAATGAGCAGTTCTTC. Amino acid sequence: CASSPDGGPYNEQFF.

The chain joins TRBV7-2 to TRBJ1-2; D is unresolved. Germline CDR1 is SGHTA and CDR2 is FQGNSA. The CDR3 sequence is 13 residues long. V was pared by 5 bases and J by 2 bases, with 9 bases between. DNA for the CDR3: TGTGCCAGCAGCAAGGACGGGAACTATGGCTACACCTTC. It specifies CASSKDGNYGYTF.

The chain combines TRBV5-4 with TRBJ2-7; D is possibly TRBD1 (6 bases). Trimming took 3 bases from V and 3 from J, leaving 16 bases between them. There are 15 residues in the CDR3. Germline V gene data show CDR1 as SGHNT and CDR2 as YYREEE (reference sequence). In DNA, the CDR3 is TGTGCCAGCAGCTCGAATGCCCGGGACAACTACGAGCAGTACTTC. This encodes CASSSNARDNYEQYF.